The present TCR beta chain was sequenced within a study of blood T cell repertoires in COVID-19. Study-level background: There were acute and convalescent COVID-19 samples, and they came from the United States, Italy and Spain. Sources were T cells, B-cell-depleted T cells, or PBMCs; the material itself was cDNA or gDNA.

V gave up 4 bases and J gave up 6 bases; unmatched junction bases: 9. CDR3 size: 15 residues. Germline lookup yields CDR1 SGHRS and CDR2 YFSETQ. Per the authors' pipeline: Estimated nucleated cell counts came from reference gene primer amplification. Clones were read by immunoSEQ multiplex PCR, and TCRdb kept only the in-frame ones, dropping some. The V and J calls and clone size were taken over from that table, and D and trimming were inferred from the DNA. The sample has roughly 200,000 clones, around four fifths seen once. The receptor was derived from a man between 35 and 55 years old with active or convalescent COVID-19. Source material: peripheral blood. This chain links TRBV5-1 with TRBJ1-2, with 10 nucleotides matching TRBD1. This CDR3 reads CASSLRDRGLDGYTF. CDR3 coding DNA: TGCGCCAGCAGCCTCCGGGACAGGGGTCTGGATGGCTACACCTTC.